These T cell receptor beta chains were read from a single sample in a study of technical replicates of blood from several donors. The assay was immunoSEQ multiplex PCR, and TCRdb's table has in-frame clones only and misses some. Of 91,000 or so clones in the sample, 95% were seen once. Sequenced: T cells isolated from PBMCs. The source is a human donor in good health. Both conserved end residues are part of each CDR3. D genes are given only for firm matches. A row's size may be missing; if present it is once, few, many or a size class.

j_gene: TRBJ1-4; v_gene: TRBV5-1; abundance: NA; d_gene: NA; CDR3aa: CASSLAPPEANEKLFF; CDR3nt: TGCGCCAGCAGCTTGGCCCCCCCGGAGGCTAATGAAAAACTGTTTTTT
j_gene: TRBJ2-2; v_gene: TRBV4-1; abundance: NA; d_gene: NA; CDR3aa: CASSQDVAGFGELFF; CDR3nt: TGCGCCAGCAGCCAAGATGTAGCAGGGTTCGGGGAGCTGTTTTTT
j_gene: TRBJ1-4; v_gene: TRBV28; abundance: NA; d_gene: TRBD1; CDR3aa: CASSFRDRVVKLFF; CDR3nt: TGTGCCAGCAGTTTCCGGGACAGGGTTGTAAAACTGTTTTTT
j_gene: TRBJ2-7; v_gene: TRBV10-2; abundance: once; d_gene: TRBD1; CDR3aa: CASSAKDRGSYEQYF; CDR3nt: TGCGCCAGCAGTGCGAAGGACAGGGGGTCCTACGAGCAGTACTTC
j_gene: TRBJ2-7; v_gene: TRBV19; abundance: NA; d_gene: NA; CDR3aa: CASSISHVGLRFGYEQYF; CDR3nt: TGTGCCAGTAGTATCTCCCATGTTGGGTTACGCTTCGGGTACGAGCAGTACTTC
j_gene: TRBJ2-1; v_gene: TRBV29-1; abundance: NA; d_gene: NA; CDR3aa: CSVVGGGPNREQFF; CDR3nt: TGCAGCGTTGTGGGCGGGGGCCCCAACAGAGAGCAGTTCTTC
j_gene: TRBJ2-1; v_gene: TRBV29-1; abundance: NA; d_gene: TRBD1; CDR3aa: CSVDRGVNWWEQFF; CDR3nt: TGCAGCGTGGACAGGGGTGTAAATTGGTGGGAGCAGTTCTTC
j_gene: TRBJ1-4; v_gene: TRBV7-3; abundance: NA; d_gene: NA; CDR3aa: CASSVQGGEKLFF; CDR3nt: TGTGCCAGCAGCGTCCAGGGTGGCGAAAAACTGTTTTTT
j_gene: TRBJ2-1; v_gene: TRBV6-1; abundance: NA; d_gene: TRBD2; CDR3aa: CASSEGNSGGHKFF; CDR3nt: TGTGCCAGCAGTGAAGGGAATAGCGGGGGACATAAGTTCTTC
j_gene: TRBJ2-5; v_gene: TRBV6-6; abundance: NA; d_gene: NA; CDR3aa: CASSLGGTAQETQYF; CDR3nt: TGTGCCAGCAGTTTGGGCGGGACTGCTCAAGAGACCCAGTACTTC
j_gene: TRBJ2-3; v_gene: TRBV28; abundance: NA; d_gene: NA; CDR3aa: CASSRGYGDTQYF; CDR3nt: TGTGCCAGCTCTCGGGGATACGGGGATACGCAGTATTTT
j_gene: TRBJ2-5; v_gene: TRBV7-3; abundance: NA; d_gene: TRBD2; CDR3aa: CASSLSAGGLETQYF; CDR3nt: TGTGCCAGCAGCCTTAGCGCGGGGGGGCTGGAGACCCAGTACTTC
j_gene: TRBJ2-3; v_gene: TRBV5-1; abundance: NA; d_gene: TRBD2; CDR3aa: CASSWTSGDTQYF; CDR3nt: TGCGCCAGCAGCTGGACTAGCGGGGATACGCAGTATTTT
j_gene: TRBJ2-5; v_gene: TRBV6-6; abundance: once; d_gene: TRBD1; CDR3aa: CASRTGVTQYF; CDR3nt: TGTGCCAGCAGAACAGGGGTGACCCAGTACTTC
j_gene: TRBJ1-5; v_gene: TRBV19; abundance: NA; d_gene: NA; CDR3aa: CASSLLRQAQPQHF; CDR3nt: TGTGCCAGTAGTCTCCTTCGACAGGCGCAGCCCCAGCATTTT